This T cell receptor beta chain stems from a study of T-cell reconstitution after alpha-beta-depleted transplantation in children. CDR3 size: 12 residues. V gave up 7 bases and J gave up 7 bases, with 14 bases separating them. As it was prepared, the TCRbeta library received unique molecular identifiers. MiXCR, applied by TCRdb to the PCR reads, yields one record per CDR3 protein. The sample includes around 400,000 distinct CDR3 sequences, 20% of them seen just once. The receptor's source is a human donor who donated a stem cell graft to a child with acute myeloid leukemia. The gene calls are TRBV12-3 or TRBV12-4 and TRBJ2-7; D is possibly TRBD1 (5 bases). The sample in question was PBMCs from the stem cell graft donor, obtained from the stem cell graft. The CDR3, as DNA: TGTGCCAGCACTAGGTTTCAGGGAGAGCAGTACTTC. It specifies CASTRFQGEQYF.